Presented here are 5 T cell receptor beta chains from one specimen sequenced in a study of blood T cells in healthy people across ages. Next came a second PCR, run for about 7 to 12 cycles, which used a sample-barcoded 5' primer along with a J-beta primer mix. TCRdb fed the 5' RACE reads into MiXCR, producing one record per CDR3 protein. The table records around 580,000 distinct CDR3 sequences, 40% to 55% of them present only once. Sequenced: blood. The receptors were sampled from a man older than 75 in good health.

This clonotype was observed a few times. DNA for the CDR3: TGCAGCGTTGCGAAAGCGGGAGTTCAGCAGTTCTTC. It is translated as CSVAKAGVQQFF. The chain uses TRBV29-1 and TRBJ2-1, with 8 bases matching TRBD2. V shed 4 bases, J shed 11 bases, and the junction held 7 bases outside the gene matches. Germline V gene lookup returns CDR1 SQVTM and CDR2 ANQGSEA. The CDR3 has 12 residues.

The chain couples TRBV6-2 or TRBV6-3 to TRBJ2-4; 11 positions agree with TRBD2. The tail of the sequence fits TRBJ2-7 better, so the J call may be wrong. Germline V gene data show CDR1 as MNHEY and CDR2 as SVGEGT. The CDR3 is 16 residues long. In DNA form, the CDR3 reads TGTGCCAGCAGTACTGAGGGACTAGCGGCAAACTACGAGCAGTACTTC. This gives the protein CASSTEGLAANYEQYF.

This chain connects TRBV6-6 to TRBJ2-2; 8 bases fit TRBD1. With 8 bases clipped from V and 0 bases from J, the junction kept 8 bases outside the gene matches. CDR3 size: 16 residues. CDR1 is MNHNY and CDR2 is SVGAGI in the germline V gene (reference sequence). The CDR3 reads CASSMDRASNTGELFF. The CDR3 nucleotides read TGTGCCAGCTCGATGGACAGGGCATCGAACACCGGGGAGCTGTTTTTT.

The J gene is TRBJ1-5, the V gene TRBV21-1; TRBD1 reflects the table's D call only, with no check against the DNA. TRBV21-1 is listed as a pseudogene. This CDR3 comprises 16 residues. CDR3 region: CAGIPPGTGGMQPQHF. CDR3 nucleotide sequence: TGTGCCGGCATCCCCCCAGGGACAGGGGGTATGCAGCCCCAGCATTTT.

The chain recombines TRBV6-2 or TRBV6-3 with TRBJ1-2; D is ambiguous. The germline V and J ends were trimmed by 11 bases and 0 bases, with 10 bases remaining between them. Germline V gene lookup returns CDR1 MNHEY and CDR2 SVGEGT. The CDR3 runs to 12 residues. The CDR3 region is CADRKTNYGYTF. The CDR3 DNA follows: TGTGCCGACCGTAAGACTAACTATGGCTACACCTTC.